This T cell receptor beta chain was identified in a study of T cell repertoires in cytomegalovirus infection. At the level of the study: As its CMV epitopes, the study selected recently identified HLA-C-restricted and well-studied HLA-B-restricted targets. Overall study findings and caveats: It was HLA-C-restricted CMV-specific TCR beta clonotypes that dominated the response ex vivo.

Looked up from germline, CDR1 is SGHVS and CDR2 is FNYEAQ. V lost 4 bases, J lost 2 bases, and 15 bases lay in between. CDR3 length equals 15 residues. TCRdb reprocessed the reads with MiXCR, giving one entry per CDR3 protein. The sample yields hundreds of thousands of distinct CDR3 sequences, around 30% seen once. This clonotype has more than one count but fewer than ten. Its antigen is undetermined. This sequence originates from a human donor in good health (CMV status not recorded). Some clones in this sample may be carry-over from other donors' samples. Sample: cultured PBMCs, taken from culture after CMV antigen stimulation. The chain links TRBV7-6 to TRBJ2-7; D remains ambiguous. The CDR3 reads CASSSLGSFPYEQYF. The CDR3 nucleotides read TGTGCCAGCAGCTCACTCGGGTCTTTCCCCTACGAGCAGTACTTC.